A single sample is the source of the 32 T cell receptor beta chains below, sequenced in a study of molecular identifiers for immune sequencing clone quantification. TCRdb redid the calling of the PCR reads with MiXCR, one entry per CDR3 protein. The table has about 300,000 distinct CDR3 sequences, about a fifth seen once. Source material: naive CD8+ T cells from blood, with Jurkat cell RNA spiked in. As to subset: FACS-sorted CD8+CD4-CCR7+CD45RA+ naive T cells. Receptors originate from a human donor in good health. Some libraries in this study had Jurkat cell RNA spiked in.

This clonotype was seen a handful of times. The chain carries TRBV20-1 and TRBJ2-3, with 9 bases matching TRBD2. Looked up from germline, CDR1 is DFQATT and CDR2 is SNEGSKA (reference sequence). This CDR3 region has 16 residues. Trimming at V came to 4 bases and at J to 5 bases, leaving 13 bases not matched to a gene. CDR3 in DNA: TGCAGTGCTACTGGACTAGCGCATGGGAGGGGAGATACGCAGTATTTT. Residues: CSATGLAHGRGDTQYF.

The chain recombines TRBV9 with TRBJ2-2, with 13 bases aligning to TRBD2. Unmatched junction bases numbered 11, after V lost 4 bases and J lost 2 bases. The CDR3 spans 19 residues. Per germline, CDR1 SGDLS and CDR2 YYNGEE. This CDR3 reads CASSPQRLAGGLNTGELFF. The CDR3 DNA reads TGTGCCAGCAGCCCTCAGAGACTAGCGGGGGGACTTAACACCGGGGAGCTGTTTTTT.

In its sample, this clonotype was seen a few times. J is TRBJ2-1 and V is TRBV11-2; 8 bases line up with TRBD2. This CDR3 comprises 14 residues. V lost 5 bases to trimming and J lost 7 bases; unmatched junction nucleotides: 7. In germline, CDR1 is SGHAT, CDR2 FQNNGV. CDR3 sequence: CASSLSGSVNEQFF. The CDR3 coding sequence is TGTGCCAGCAGCCTCAGCGGGAGTGTGAATGAGCAGTTCTTC.

A remark on this clonotype: One base away lies a much larger clone, so this may be a sequencing read error. V usage is TRBV5-1 and J usage is TRBJ1-4; D is perhaps TRBD1 (6 bases). Trimming stripped 0 bases from V and 13 bases from J, with 19 bases between. Germline V gene sequence: CDR1 SGHRS, CDR2 YFSETQ. The CDR3 spans 15 residues. CDR3: CASSLERGARQRLFF. The CDR3 region has the DNA TGCGCCAGCAGCTTGGAGCGGGGGGCGCGCCAAAGACTGTTTTTT.

This clonotype has only a few counts. The CDR3 loop is CSITMTGKAFF. The CDR3 DNA follows: TGCAGCATCACAATGACAGGGAAAGCTTTCTTT. The rearrangement links TRBV29-1 to TRBJ1-1; TRBD1 matches at 7 bases. Germline loops: CDR1 SQVTM, CDR2 ANQGSEA. Losses at the gene ends were 8 bases for V and 9 bases for J; bases not matched to a gene: 9. The CDR3 is made up of 11 amino acids.

In its sample, this clonotype was seen many times. The rearrangement uses TRBV7-9 and TRBJ1-5, with D maybe TRBD1 (6 bases). V lost 4 bases and J 2 bases, leaving 15 bases between the germline ends. The germline V gene encodes CDR1 SEHNR and CDR2 FQNEAQ (reference sequence). There are 16 residues in the CDR3. CDR3: CASSSGAGERNQPQHF. As DNA, the CDR3 is TGTGCCAGCAGCTCCGGGGCAGGGGAGCGCAATCAGCCCCAGCATTTT.

At least ten counts were recorded for this clonotype. The J gene is TRBJ1-2, the V gene TRBV29-1, with TRBD1 identical over 8 bases. The length of the CDR3 is 13 residues. V lost 1 base, J lost 6 bases, and 4 bases stayed unmatched. Germline CDR1 reads SQVTM; CDR2 reads ANQGSEA. CDR3 DNA sequence: TGCAGCGTTGAAGCAGGGGGCGCGAATGGCTACACCTTC. This codes for CSVEAGGANGYTF.

This clonotype has a handful of counts. V and J are TRBV20-1 and TRBJ1-6, with unresolved D. This CDR3 has 16 amino acids. V was clipped by 3 bases and J by 2 bases, with 14 bases between them. The germline V gene encodes CDR1 DFQATT and CDR2 SNEGSKA (reference sequence). Written as DNA, the CDR3 is TGCAGTGCTAGGGATCGTACCTCCACCTATAATTCACCCCTCCACTTT. Translating gives CSARDRTSTYNSPLHF.

V usage is TRBV4-3 and J usage is TRBJ1-3; TRBD1 matches at 8 bases. J was trimmed by 2 bases and V by 1 base; bases with no gene match: 4. Per the germline V gene, CDR1 is LGHNA and CDR2 is YSLEER. CDR3 length: 16 residues. The DNA of the CDR3 is TGCGCCAGCAGCCAAGGGACAGGGCGAGCTGGAAACACCATATATTTT. Translated, it gives CASSQGTGRAGNTIYF.

The chain links TRBV27 to TRBJ1-1; 8 nucleotides line up with TRBD1. From germline, CDR1 is MNHEY and CDR2 SMNVEV (reference sequence). V was pared by 7 bases and J by 1 base, with 26 bases of the junction left unmatched. CDR3 length: 21 residues. In nucleotides, the CDR3 is TGTGCCAGCATCCCAACAGGGGCAGGGGGCCTCGAAATGGCAAAGAACACTGAAGCTTTCTTT. Amino acids: CASIPTGAGGLEMAKNTEAFF.

This clonotype occurred a few times. The chain uses TRBV7-9 and TRBJ2-5; possibly TRBD2 for D (6 bases). The CDR3 runs 15 residues. Germline V gene sequence: CDR1 SEHNR, CDR2 FQNEAQ (reference sequence). V lost 4 bases, J lost 5 bases, and 17 bases lay in between. Written as DNA, the CDR3 is TGTGCCAGCAGCTGGATACTAGCTGGTGGGGAGACCCAGTACTTC. It encodes CASSWILAGGETQYF.

This clonotype was counted ten times or more. This chain connects TRBV28 to TRBJ1-1; D uncertain. The CDR3 consists of 12 residues. V lost 3 bases, J lost 4 bases, and 6 bases lay in between. The germline V gene encodes CDR1 MDHEN and CDR2 SYDVKM. This CDR3 is CASSFRATEAFF. In DNA, the CDR3 is TGTGCCAGCAGTTTTCGGGCCACTGAAGCTTTCTTT.

In this sample, this clonotype turned up many times. This sequence joins TRBV7-2 and TRBJ2-1; possible D gene TRBD1, 5 bases. The germline V gene encodes CDR1 SGHTA and CDR2 FQGNSA. The CDR3 totals 12 residues. V was shortened by 5 bases and J by 7 bases, with 9 bases between the two germline ends. The CDR3 nucleotides are TGTGCCAGCAGCCCCCAGGGTAATGAGCAGTTCTTC. Protein sequence: CASSPQGNEQFF.

At least ten counts were recorded for this clonotype. The chain combines TRBV9 with TRBJ2-2; tentatively, D is TRBD1 (5 bases). V lost 2 bases and J 7 bases, leaving 15 bases between the germline ends. Per germline, CDR1 SGDLS and CDR2 YYNGEE. The CDR3 runs 15 residues. Here the CDR3 reads CASSVDRQSDGELFF. The CDR3 DNA is TGTGCCAGCAGCGTCGACAGACAGAGTGACGGGGAGCTGTTTTTT. The variable domain in full, completed from reference TRBV9 and TRBJ2-2, reads DSGVTQTPKHLITATGQRVTLRCSPRSGDLSVYWYQQSLDQGLQFLIQYYNGEERAKGNILERFSAQQFPDLHSELNLSSLELGDSALYFCASSVDRQSDGELFFGEGSRLTVL.

This clonotype was observed a handful of times. V is TRBV20-1 and J is TRBJ1-2; TRBD1 agrees at 7 bases. This CDR3 has 18 residues. Germline V CDR1 and CDR2: DFQATT, SNEGSKA (reference sequence). J lost 4 bases, V lost 2 bases, and 19 bases had no gene match. The CDR3 DNA reads as TGCAGTGCTAGACCCTCAGGGGGTACAATGGACTTAAGCTATGGCTACACCTTC. This translates into CSARPSGGTMDLSYGYTF.

In its sample, this clonotype was seen many times. V and J are TRBV9 and TRBJ2-3, with 12 bases that match TRBD2. CDR3 length equals 15 residues. With V trimmed by 0 bases and J by 4 bases, 0 bases remained unmatched. In germline, CDR1 is SGDLS, CDR2 YYNGEE. CDR3 DNA: TGTGCCAGCAGCGTAGGGACTAGCGGGGCAGATACGCAGTATTTT. Translation: CASSVGTSGADTQYF. Filled out from reference TRBV9 and TRBJ2-3, the complete variable domain reads DSGVTQTPKHLITATGQRVTLRCSPRSGDLSVYWYQQSLDQGLQFLIQYYNGEERAKGNILERFSAQQFPDLHSELNLSSLELGDSALYFCASSVGTSGADTQYFGPGTRLTVL.

Details on this clonotype: One end of the junction does not line up with germline, which may come from a read error. The genes are TRBV7-2 and TRBJ2-7, with D maybe TRBD2 (6 bases). Germline V lookup: CDR1 SGHTA, CDR2 FQGNSA. This CDR3 region has 17 residues. CDR3 amino acids: CASSLDLTGGDYYERYF. CDR3 coding DNA: TGTGCCAGCAGCTTAGATTTGACTGGCGGGGATTATTACGAGCGGTACTTC.

Details on this clonotype: This may be a read error: a much more frequent sequence differs by one nucleotide. The chain carries TRBV4-1 and TRBJ1-5; D gene unclear. The CDR3 is 16 amino acids. V lost 1 base to trimming and J lost 6 bases, with 16 bases between them. Germline V gives CDR1 MGHRA, CDR2 YSYEKL. CDR3 amino acids: CASSQGANSGSQPQHF. The CDR3 coding sequence is TGCGCCAGCAGCCAAGGGGCGAACAGTGGCAGTCAGCCCCAGCATTTT.

Regarding this clonotype: One end of the junction fails to match germline, which may point to a read error. The chain has TRBV20-1 and TRBJ2-2; a possible D gene is TRBD2 (7 bases). This CDR3 region has 15 residues. In germline, CDR1 is DFQATT, CDR2 SNEGSKA (reference sequence). CDR3 in amino acids: CGAIERGGNTGELFF. The CDR3 nucleotides are TGCGGTGCTATTGAAAGGGGGGGAAACACCGGGGAGCTGTTTTTT.

This clonotype was seen ten or more times. This chain connects TRBV19 to TRBJ2-3; 8 bases map to TRBD2. The ends lost 4 bases at V and 3 bases at J; junction bases unmatched: 3. Germline V gene sequence: CDR1 LNHDA, CDR2 SQIVND (reference sequence). The CDR3 sequence is 14 residues long. The CDR3 reads CASSTIAGTDTQYF. In DNA form, the CDR3 reads TGTGCCAGTAGTACCATAGCGGGGACAGATACGCAGTATTTT.

This clonotype was counted many times. The chain employs TRBV6-5 and TRBJ2-6; unclear D gene. The germline gives CDR1 MNHEY, CDR2 SVGAGI. Trimming removed 5 bases at V and 6 bases at J, with 8 bases between. The CDR3 spans 13 residues. CDR3 loop: CASSPLLANVLTF. For the CDR3, the DNA is TGTGCCAGCAGTCCCCTACTGGCCAACGTCCTGACTTTC.

This clonotype appeared many times. This chain connects TRBV5-6 to TRBJ1-1, with D possibly matching TRBD1 (5 bases). There are 12 residues in the CDR3. The V end lost 7 bases, the J end lost 6 bases, and 13 bases lay between the germline ends. CDR1 and CDR2 from the germline V gene are SGHDT and YYEEEE. In DNA, the CDR3 is TGTGCCAGCGGGGAGGGGTTGGCTGAAGCTTTCTTT. Its protein product is CASGEGLAEAFF.

In its sample, this clonotype was seen many times. The rearrangement links TRBV29-1 to TRBJ2-7; TRBD1 matches 7 bases. The CDR3 has 15 residues. V shed 1 base, J shed 7 bases, and the junction held 13 bases outside the gene matches. Germline-derived CDR1 and CDR2 are SQVTM and ANQGSEA. This CDR3 is CSVEAKGGLSWEQYF. The DNA for the CDR3 is TGCAGCGTTGAAGCGAAAGGGGGCTTGTCGTGGGAGCAGTACTTC.

This clonotype was seen many times. This chain links TRBV5-6 with TRBJ2-7; TRBD2 matches at 7 bases. V lost 4 bases, J lost 2 bases, and 9 bases stayed unmatched. Per germline, CDR1 SGHDT and CDR2 YYEEEE. The CDR3 is 15 residues long. Here the CDR3 reads CASSPGGRITYEQYF. As DNA, the CDR3 is TGTGCCAGCAGCCCGGGAGGTCGTATTACCTACGAGCAGTACTTC. The full variable domain, rest sourced from reference TRBV5-6 and TRBJ2-7, is DAGVTQSPTHLIKTRGQQVTLRCSPKSGHDTVSWYQQALGQGPQFIFQYYEEEERQRGNFPDRFSGHQFPNYSSELNVNALLLGDSALYLCASSPGGRITYEQYFGPGTRLTVT.

This clonotype was found many times. This chain joins TRBV5-6 and TRBJ2-7; 10 nucleotides align to TRBD1. The CDR3 contains 15 residues. With 4 bases clipped from V and 6 bases from J, the junction kept 10 bases outside the gene matches. Germline V gene data show CDR1 as SGHDT and CDR2 as YYEEEE. The CDR3 DNA follows: TGTGCCAGCAGCCATTTAGACAGGGGGCGACGCGAGCAGTACTTC. Amino acids: CASSHLDRGRREQYF.

This clonotype was detected many times. The chain joins TRBV14 to TRBJ1-5; no definite D call. CDR3 length equals 15 residues. Germline V gene data show CDR1 as SGHDN and CDR2 as FVKESK. V was trimmed by 4 bases and J by 3 bases, leaving 13 bases between them. Written as DNA, the CDR3 is TGTGCCAGCAGCCTCCCCTCCATTATCAATCAGCCCCAGCATTTT. Residues: CASSLPSIINQPQHF.

This clonotype was counted many times. The rearrangement uses TRBV23-1 and TRBJ2-2, with D maybe TRBD1 (6 bases). Being an ORF, TRBV23-1 has a function that is uncertain. Between the trimmed V and J ends, which lost 6 bases and 0 bases, there was a span of 11 bases. CDR3 length: 15 residues. CDR3: CASRPRGSNTGELFF. CDR3 coding DNA: TGCGCCAGCAGGCCCAGGGGATCGAACACCGGGGAGCTGTTTTTT.

This clonotype was found many times. The chain couples TRBV19 to TRBJ2-2, with a tentative D call TRBD1 (7 bases). The CDR3 loop spans 16 amino acids. The V end lost 5 bases, the J end lost 5 bases, and 18 bases lay between the germline ends. Germline loops: CDR1 LNHDA, CDR2 SQIVND (reference sequence). CDR3: CASSPGEGGSTGELFF. The DNA for the CDR3 is TGTGCCAGTAGTCCGGGGGAAGGGGGCAGTACCGGGGAGCTGTTTTTT.

This clonotype was recorded at least ten times. The chain combines TRBV19 with TRBJ1-2; D unresolved. V lost 7 bases and J lost 4, with 16 bases in between. Germline V gene lookup returns CDR1 LNHDA and CDR2 SQIVND (reference sequence). The CDR3 has 14 residues. CDR3 nucleotides: TGTGCCAGTAAGGTTAAAGGAGACGGCTATGGCTACACCTTC. Amino acid sequence: CASKVKGDGYGYTF.

This clonotype was seen ten or more times. This chain connects TRBV28 to TRBJ2-3; 10 bases agree with TRBD1. The germline V gene encodes CDR1 MDHEN and CDR2 SYDVKM. V was clipped by 4 bases and J by 3 bases; unmatched bases: 4. The CDR3 is 15 residues long. CDR3 protein: CASSSGTGDTDTQYF. CDR3 DNA sequence: TGTGCCAGCAGTTCCGGGACAGGGGATACAGATACGCAGTATTTT.

The rearrangement uses TRBV7-3 and TRBJ2-3; 7 positions agree with TRBD2. The junction had 12 bases not matched to a gene; V was cut back by 5 bases and J by 4 bases. Germline values: CDR1 SGHTA, CDR2 FQGTGA. The CDR3 has 16 residues. For the CDR3, the DNA is TGTGCCAGCAGCGCGCAATCGGGGAGGGGCGCAGATACGCAGTATTTT. Protein product: CASSAQSGRGADTQYF.

Many counts were recorded for this clonotype. The V and J genes are TRBV7-9 and TRBJ2-3, with D tentatively TRBD1 (6 bases). The CDR3 covers 16 residues. Trimming removed 3 bases at V and 6 bases at J, with 19 bases between. Germline values: CDR1 SEHNR, CDR2 FQNEAQ (reference sequence). CDR3 amino acids: CASSFVLQGPTDTQYF. The CDR3 DNA follows: TGTGCCAGCAGCTTTGTCCTTCAGGGGCCCACGGATACGCAGTATTTT.